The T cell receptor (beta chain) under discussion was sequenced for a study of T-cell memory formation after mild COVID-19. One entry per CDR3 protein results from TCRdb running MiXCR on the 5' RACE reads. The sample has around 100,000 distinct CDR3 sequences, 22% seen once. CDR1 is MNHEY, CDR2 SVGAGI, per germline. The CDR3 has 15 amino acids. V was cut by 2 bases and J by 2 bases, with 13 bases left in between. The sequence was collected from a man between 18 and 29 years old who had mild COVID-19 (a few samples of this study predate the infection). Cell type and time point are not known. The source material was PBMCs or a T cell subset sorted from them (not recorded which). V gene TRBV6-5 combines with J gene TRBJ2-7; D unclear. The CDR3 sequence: CASSYGPGQTYEQYF. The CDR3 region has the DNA TGTGCCAGCAGTTACGGGCCAGGTCAGACCTACGAGCAGTACTTC.